This TCR beta chain was profiled in a study of CD8+CD57+ T cells in acquired aplastic anemia. Study-level information: The study obtained an average of 3.2 ug of DNA from sorted CD4+ and CD8+ cells.

TCR beta VDJ and CDR3 profiling used genomic DNA as template. TCRdb ran MiXCR on the reads and lists one entry per CDR3 protein. Of roughly 290,000 distinct CDR3 sequences detected, 56% appear once; the ten largest clones hold roughly 1.3%. Trimming removed 4 bases from V and 1 base from J, with 14 bases in between. Germline V CDR1 and CDR2: SGHDT, YYEEEE. The CDR3 is 15 amino acids. The patients chosen for sequencing had shown expansion of CD8+CD57+ cells (detected by flow cytometry). Patients uniformly had severe acquired aplastic anemia. Sequencing input: sorted CD4+, CD8+, or CD8+CD57+ T cells (not recorded which) from PBMCs. The source is a human donor with aplastic anemia. The chain couples TRBV5-6 to TRBJ1-1, with D perhaps matching TRBD1 (5 bases). The CDR3 protein is CASSHDQGGNTEAFF. The DNA for the CDR3 is TGTGCCAGCAGCCACGACCAGGGAGGGAACACTGAAGCTTTCTTT.